Reported below is one TCR beta chain. Its target is unknown. This sample is part of a study of PD-1 blockade in classical Hodgkin lymphoma. Libraries were prepared by immunoSEQ multiplex PCR; TCRdb keeps only in-frame clonotypes and omits some of them. Of some 15,000 clones listed, 78% are singletons. CDR1 and CDR2 (germline): SGHRS, YFSETQ. This CDR3 has 14 residues. V gave up 4 bases and J gave up 7 bases, with 17 bases separating them. The time point: cycle 4 day 1 (C4D1), after more than 5 weeks of nivolumab. Each patient relapsed following autologous stem cell transplantation, and prior brentuximab vedotin exposure differed. Magnetic negative selection was used to purify CD4+ T cells from thawed PBMCs. Patients reached a best response of complete response, partial response or progressive disease. Findings of the study overall: Complete responders' diversity at baseline resembled that of newly diagnosed patients.

The chain couples TRBV5-1 to TRBJ1-1, with D hard to call. The sequences come from CD4+ T cells from blood, collected before the fourth cycle of nivolumab. This receptor was taken from a human donor with classical Hodgkin lymphoma. The CDR3 here is CASSPTDGRSEAFF. The CDR3 bases are TGCGCCAGCAGCCCTACGGACGGACGGAGTGAAGCTTTCTTT.